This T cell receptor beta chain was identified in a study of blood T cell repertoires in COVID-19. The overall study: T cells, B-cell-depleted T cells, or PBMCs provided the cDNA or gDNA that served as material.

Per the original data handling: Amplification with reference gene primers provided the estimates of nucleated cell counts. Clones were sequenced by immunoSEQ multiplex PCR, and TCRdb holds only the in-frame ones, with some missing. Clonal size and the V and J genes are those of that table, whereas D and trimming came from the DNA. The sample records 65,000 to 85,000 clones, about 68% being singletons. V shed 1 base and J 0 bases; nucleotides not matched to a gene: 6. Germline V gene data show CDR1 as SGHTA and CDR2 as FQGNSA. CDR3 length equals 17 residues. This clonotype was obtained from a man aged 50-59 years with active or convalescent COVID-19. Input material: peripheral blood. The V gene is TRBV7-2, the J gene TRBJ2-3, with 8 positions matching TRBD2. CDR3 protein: CASSLEGSGTSTDTQYF. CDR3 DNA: TGTGCCAGCAGCTTAGAGGGTAGCGGGACGAGCACAGATACGCAGTATTTT.